This section outlines one T cell receptor (beta chain) sequence together with its context. Repertoires were generated with immunoSEQ multiplex PCR, while TCRdb's copy carries only in-frame clones and drops some. The table lists more than 30,000 clones, 90% to 95% of them singletons. The source of the sample is a study of T cell changes during pregnancy in multiple sclerosis. Germline V gene data show CDR1 as DFQATT and CDR2 as SNEGSKA (reference sequence). This CDR3 spans 11 amino acids. Trimming took 3 bases from V and 6 from J, leaving 7 bases between them. This sequence joins TRBV20-1 and TRBJ2-3; D not resolved. The sample consisted of CD8+ T cells from peripheral blood mononuclear cells, taken in the third trimester of pregnancy. This TCR derives from a female donor with multiple sclerosis, enrolled in a pregnancy study. The CDR3 DNA is TGCAGTGCTAGGTGGAGCGATACGCAGTATTTT. This gives the protein CSARWSDTQYF.